The clone carrying this TCR beta chain was seen a handful of times. Its antigen remains unidentified. This CDR3 is 17 amino acids long. V gave up 6 bases and J gave up 0 bases; unmatched junction bases: 9. Per germline, CDR1 MDHEN and CDR2 SYDVKM. This record belongs to a study of response to subunit inactivated influenza vaccine. TCRdb reprocessed the RT-PCR reads with MiXCR, giving one entry per CDR3 protein. The repertoire holds more than 200,000 distinct CDR3 sequences, 12% seen once, with 7.8% in the top ten. Study-wide results and caveats: T cells newly recruited by each seasonal influenza vaccination are few, the authors suggested.

The V call is TRBV28, the J call TRBJ1-5, with 9 bases that match TRBD1. The receptor was derived from a man aged 50 to 59 who received an inactivated influenza vaccine. This specimen was non-naive T cells sorted from PBMCs, taken less than 15 days before vaccination. Here the CDR3 reads CASRDNNRGLSNQPQHF. In nucleotides, the CDR3 is TGTGCCAGCAGAGATAATAACAGGGGGCTTAGCAATCAGCCCCAGCATTTT.